This TCR beta chain was observed in a study of tumor-infiltrating lymphocytes in oesophageal squamous cell carcinoma. In TCRdb, the PCR reads were re-called with MiXCR into one record per CDR3 protein. The sample contains fewer than 15,000 distinct CDR3 sequences, 51% of which appear only once. This clonotype was observed once. Between the trimmed V and J ends, which lost 2 bases and 8 bases, there was a span of 12 bases. From germline, CDR1 is SGHTA and CDR2 FQGTGA. The CDR3 extends over 14 amino acids. The gene calls are TRBV7-3 and TRBJ2-2; D uncertain. Sequencing input: blood. This TCR was sampled from a female donor with esophageal squamous cell carcinoma. CDR3 in DNA: TGTGCCAGCAGCTTAGGCCAGCCTACGGGGGAGCTGTTTTTT. It specifies CASSLGQPTGELFF. Looking up the rest from reference TRBV7-3 and TRBJ2-2 gives the full variable domain: GAGVSQTPSNKVTEKGKYVELRCDPISGHTALYWYRQSLGQGPEFLIYFQGTGAADDSGLPNDRFFAVRPEGSVSTLKIQRTERGDSAVYLCASSLGQPTGELFFGEGSRLTVL.